Each of the 16 T cell receptor beta chains below was sequenced from the same sample in a study of graft-versus-host responses after intestinal transplantation. The table came from immunoSEQ multiplex PCR; TCRdb's copy has only in-frame clones and leaves some out. The data contain tens of thousands of clones, 90% of them seen just once; the ten biggest clones take up roughly 4%. These receptors' antigens are unknown. Sequences were derived from unstimulated CD8+ T cells sorted from spleen or lymph node cells, sampled before transplant. These receptors were obtained from a human donor who was the organ donor for an intestinal transplant.

The gene calls are TRBV7-2 and TRBJ1-6; D not certain. The CDR3 spans 15 residues. Germline V gene sequence: CDR1 SGHTA, CDR2 FQGNSA. Trimming cost V 5 bases and J 8 bases, with 16 bases left between them. The CDR3 protein is CASSPVTVGYSPLHF. CDR3 nucleotide sequence: TGTGCCAGCAGCCCAGTCACCGTCGGGTATTCACCCCTCCACTTT.

This clone has more than one count but fewer than ten. This rearrangement joins TRBV5-4 to TRBJ1-2; 11 bases agree with TRBD1. Germline V gene data show CDR1 as SGHNT and CDR2 as YYREEE (reference sequence). Trimming at V came to 4 bases and at J to 6 bases, leaving 8 bases not matched to a gene. There are 15 residues in the CDR3. The CDR3 protein is CASSVGTGGYNGYTF. The CDR3 nucleotides are TGTGCCAGCAGCGTCGGGACAGGGGGATACAATGGCTACACCTTC.

DNA for the CDR3: TGTGCCAGCAGTGAAGAATCGTTTGCGGTAGCGGGGAAATACAATGAGCAGTTCTTC. Its translation is CASSEESFAVAGKYNEQFF. This chain links TRBV6-1 with TRBJ2-1; 8 bases match TRBD2. J lost 4 bases, V lost 1 base, and 15 bases had no gene match. Germline-derived CDR1 and CDR2 are MNHNS and SASEGT. The CDR3 runs to 19 residues.

The chain uses TRBV6-5 and TRBJ1-1; TRBD1 aligns across 8 bases. The CDR3 consists of 15 residues. The V segment lost 5 bases and the J segment 1 base; nucleotides outside the gene matches: 6. Germline CDR1 is MNHEY and CDR2 is SVGAGI. In DNA form, the CDR3 reads TGTGCCAGCAGTCGTCAGGGGGCGGAGAACACTGAAGCTTTCTTT. Translation gives CASSRQGAENTEAFF.

The CDR3 DNA follows: TGTGCCAGCAGCCCAGCGGGGGCCCTCACAGATACGCAGTATTTT. As protein: CASSPAGALTDTQYF. This chain uses TRBV9 with TRBJ2-3; TRBD2 matches at 8 bases. The J segment lost 2 bases and the V segment lost 4 bases, leaving 6 bases of the junction unmatched. There are 15 residues in the CDR3. Germline-derived CDR1 and CDR2 are SGDLS and YYNGEE.

DNA of the CDR3: TGTGCCAGCCGGGACAGCTCCTATAATTCACCCCTCCACTTT. It translates to CASRDSSYNSPLHF. The V and J genes are TRBV14 and TRBJ1-6, with 7 bases fitting TRBD1. Per the germline V gene, CDR1 is SGHDN and CDR2 is FVKESK. The CDR3 length is 14 residues. V lost 8 bases, J lost 0 bases, and 1 base stayed unmatched. The full variable domain, with the rest looked up from reference TRBV14 and TRBJ1-6, is EAGVTQFPSHSVIEKGQTVTLRCDPISGHDNLYWYRRVMGKEIKFLLHFVKESKQDESGMPNNRFLAERTGGTYSTLKVQPAELEDSGVYFCASRDSSYNSPLHFGNGTRLTVT.

The chain links TRBV9 to TRBJ2-2, with a weak D call TRBD2 (6 bases). In germline, CDR1 is SGDLS, CDR2 YYNGEE. The CDR3 has 15 residues. The V gene lost 0 bases and the J gene lost 3 bases, with 9 bases spanning the gap. This CDR3 is CASSVGRGYTGELFF. In nucleotides, the CDR3 is TGTGCCAGCAGCGTAGGGAGGGGCTACACCGGGGAGCTGTTTTTT.

This rearrangement joins TRBV5-8 to TRBJ2-7, with D maybe TRBD1 (6 bases). The germline V and J ends were trimmed by 0 bases and 3 bases, with 10 bases remaining between them. The CDR3 sequence is 14 residues long. From germline, CDR1 is SGHTS and CDR2 YDEGEE. DNA for the CDR3: TGTGCCAGCAGCTTGGTTTACAGGGTCTACGAGCAGTACGTC. It yields the protein CASSLVYRVYEQYV.

V usage is TRBV21-1 and J usage is TRBJ2-5; the table's TRBD1 call for D was not verified on the DNA. TRBV21-1 is a pseudogene locus. There are 20 residues in the CDR3. The CDR3 spells CASSKVLSPGQGIRGETQYF. The CDR3 region has the DNA TGTGCCAGCAGCAAAGTCCTGTCCCCGGGACAGGGGATTCGTGGAGAGACCCAGTACTTC.

The rearrangement uses TRBV2 and TRBJ2-3; a weak D match, TRBD1 (5 bases). The CDR3 extends over 15 amino acids. Germline-derived CDR1 and CDR2 are SNHLY and FYNNEI. The V end was cut by 3 bases, the J end by 2 bases, with 12 bases between. The CDR3: CASSEPGSVTDTQYF. DNA for the CDR3: TGTGCCAGCAGTGAGCCAGGGTCGGTCACAGATACGCAGTATTTT.

The rearrangement joins TRBV2 to TRBJ2-2; 10 nucleotides align to TRBD2. V shed 3 bases and J 3 bases; nucleotides not matched to a gene: 10. The germline CDR1 and CDR2 sequences are SNHLY and FYNNEI. This CDR3 is 18 amino acids long. CDR3 loop: CASSDGSGGPRYTGELFF. The CDR3 DNA is TGTGCCAGCAGTGACGGTAGCGGGGGGCCGCGATACACCGGGGAGCTGTTTTTT.

The chain links TRBV5-1 to TRBJ1-1; 7 nucleotides align to TRBD1. The CDR3 sequence is 15 residues long. Germline-derived CDR1 and CDR2 are SGHRS and YFSETQ. V was clipped by 4 bases and J by 1 base; unmatched bases: 7. CDR3 bases: TGCGCCAGCAGCAAACAGGACAGGCCGAACACTGAAGCTTTCTTT. It is translated as CASSKQDRPNTEAFF.

The chain employs TRBV15 and TRBJ1-2; TRBD1 agrees at 7 bases. V trimming: 3 bases; J trimming: 4 bases; junction bases outside the gene matches: 14. Germline CDR1 reads LNHNV; CDR2 reads YYDKDF (reference sequence). The CDR3 extends over 17 amino acids. The CDR3 sequence: CATSRNPPGQKFYGYTF. Written as DNA, the CDR3 is TGTGCCACCAGCAGGAATCCCCCGGGACAGAAATTCTATGGCTACACCTTC.

This clone was picked up one time. The rearrangement links TRBV7-9 to TRBJ1-2, with 8 bases fitting TRBD1. J was trimmed by 7 bases and V by 5 bases; bases with no gene match: 12. Germline CDR1 SEHNR, CDR2 FQNEAQ (reference sequence). The CDR3 consists of 15 residues. CDR3 nucleotide sequence: TGTGCCAGCAGCCCATTCGGACAGGGAATCTTTGGCTACACCTTC. Amino acid sequence: CASSPFGQGIFGYTF.

This rearrangement joins TRBV7-2 to TRBJ1-1, with D tentatively TRBD1 (5 bases). This CDR3 has 11 amino acids. Germline V CDR1 and CDR2: SGHTA, FQGNSA. The CDR3, as DNA: TGTGCTACCGGACAGAACACTGAAGCTTTCTTT. This translates into CATGQNTEAFF.

The chain employs TRBV28 and TRBJ1-6; TRBD1 aligns across 8 bases. Germline V CDR1 and CDR2: MDHEN, SYDVKM. V was pared by 5 bases and J by 7 bases, with 4 bases of the junction left unmatched. CDR3 length: 14 residues. The CDR3 DNA reads as TGTGCCAGCAGTGCAAGACAGGGGAATTCACCCCTCCACTTT. Its translation is CASSARQGNSPLHF.